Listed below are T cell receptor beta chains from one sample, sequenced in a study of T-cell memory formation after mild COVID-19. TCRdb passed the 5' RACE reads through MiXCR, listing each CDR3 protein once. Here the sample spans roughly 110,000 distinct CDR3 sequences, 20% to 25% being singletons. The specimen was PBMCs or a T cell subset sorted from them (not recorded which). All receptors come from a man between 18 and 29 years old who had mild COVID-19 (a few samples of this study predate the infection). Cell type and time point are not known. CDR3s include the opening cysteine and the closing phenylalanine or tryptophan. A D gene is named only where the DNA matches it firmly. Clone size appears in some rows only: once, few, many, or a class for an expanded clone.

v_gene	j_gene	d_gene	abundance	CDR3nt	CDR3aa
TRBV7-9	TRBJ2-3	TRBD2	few	TGTGCCAGCAGCGCGAGGACTAGCGTCCCCTACACAGATACGCAGTATTTT	CASSARTSVPYTDTQYF
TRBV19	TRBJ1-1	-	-	TGTGCCAGTAGTATTTCCCGAAACACTGAAGCTTTCTTT	CASSISRNTEAFF
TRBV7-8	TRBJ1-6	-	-	TGTGCCAGCATCTCAGGGAGCTCCTATAATTCACCCCTCCACTTT	CASISGSSYNSPLHF
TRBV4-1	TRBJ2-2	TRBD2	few	TGCGCCAGCAGCCAAGAAGCAGCGGGGGGACGCGCCGGGGAGCTGTTTTTT	CASSQEAAGGRAGELFF
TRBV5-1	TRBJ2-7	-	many	TGCGCCAGCAGCGCCAGGGGTTTCGGAGAGCAGTACTTC	CASSARGFGEQYF
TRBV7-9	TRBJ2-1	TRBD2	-	TGTGCCAGCAGCGCGGCTAGCGGGTACCCCAATGAGCAGTTCTTC	CASSAASGYPNEQFF
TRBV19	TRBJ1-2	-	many	TGTGCCAGTAGTATCGATTGGGCAGAATATGGCTACACCTTC	CASSIDWAEYGYTF
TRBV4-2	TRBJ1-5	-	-	TGTGCCAGCAGCCAATCAGGACCCAATCAGCCCCAGCATTTT	CASSQSGPNQPQHF
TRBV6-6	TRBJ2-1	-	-	TGTGCCAGCAGTTACCCTGTAGGGTCGATCAATGAGCAGTTCTTC	CASSYPVGSINEQFF
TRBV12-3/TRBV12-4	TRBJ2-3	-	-	TGTGCCAGCAGTTTGTATAGGTTCGCCGCGGGTCCCCGAGCCCCCACAGATACGCAGTATTTT	CASSLYRFAAGPRAPTDTQYF